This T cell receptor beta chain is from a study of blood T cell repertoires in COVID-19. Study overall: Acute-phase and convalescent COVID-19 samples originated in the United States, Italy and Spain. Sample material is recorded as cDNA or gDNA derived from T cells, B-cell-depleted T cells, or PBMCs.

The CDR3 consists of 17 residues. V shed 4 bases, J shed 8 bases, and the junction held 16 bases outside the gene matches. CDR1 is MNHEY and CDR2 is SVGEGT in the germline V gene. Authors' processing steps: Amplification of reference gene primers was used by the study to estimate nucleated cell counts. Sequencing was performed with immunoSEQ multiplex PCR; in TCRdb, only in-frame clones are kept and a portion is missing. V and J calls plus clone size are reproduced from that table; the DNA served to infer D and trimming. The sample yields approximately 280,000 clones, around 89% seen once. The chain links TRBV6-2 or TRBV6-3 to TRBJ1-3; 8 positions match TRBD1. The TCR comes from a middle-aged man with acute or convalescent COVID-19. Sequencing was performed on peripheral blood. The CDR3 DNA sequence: TGTGCCAGCAGTTCACGTCGACAGGGGAAGGCTCGGGACACCATATATTTT. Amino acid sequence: CASSSRRQGKARDTIYF.